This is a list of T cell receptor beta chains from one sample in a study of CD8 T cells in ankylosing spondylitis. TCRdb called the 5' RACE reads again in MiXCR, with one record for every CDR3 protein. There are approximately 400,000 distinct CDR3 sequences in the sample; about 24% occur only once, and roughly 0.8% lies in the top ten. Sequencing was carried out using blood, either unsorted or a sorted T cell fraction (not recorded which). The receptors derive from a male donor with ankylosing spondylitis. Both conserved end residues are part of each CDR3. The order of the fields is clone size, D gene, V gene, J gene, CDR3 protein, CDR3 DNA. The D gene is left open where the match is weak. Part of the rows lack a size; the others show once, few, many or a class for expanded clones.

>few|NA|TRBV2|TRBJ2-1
CASSEEGAAYNEQFF
TGTGCCAGCAGTGAAGAGGGAGCAGCCTACAATGAGCAGTTCTTC
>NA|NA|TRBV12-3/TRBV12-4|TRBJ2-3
CASNNGNTDTQYF
TGTGCCAGCAATAATGGGAACACAGATACGCAGTATTTT
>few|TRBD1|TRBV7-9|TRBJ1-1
CASSSWLGQGATTEAFF
TGTGCCAGCAGCTCTTGGTTGGGGCAGGGGGCTACCACTGAAGCTTTCTTT
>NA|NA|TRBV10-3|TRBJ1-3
CAISESTASSGNTIYF
TGTGCCATCAGTGAATCTACAGCAAGCTCTGGAAACACCATATATTTT
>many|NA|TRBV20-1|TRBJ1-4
CSARPTGLNEKLFF
TGCAGTGCTAGACCGACAGGACTTAATGAAAAACTGTTTTTT
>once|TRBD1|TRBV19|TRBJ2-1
CASGTGWNNEQFF
TGTGCCAGTGGGACAGGGTGGAACAATGAGCAGTTCTTC
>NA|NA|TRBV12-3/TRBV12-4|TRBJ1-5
CASSPGGWGSNQPQHF
TGTGCCAGCAGTCCGGGCGGGTGGGGTAGCAATCAGCCCCAGCATTTT
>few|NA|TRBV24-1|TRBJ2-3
CATITSTDTQYF
TGTGCCACCATAACTAGCACAGATACGCAGTATTTT
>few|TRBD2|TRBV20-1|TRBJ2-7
CSATSGRFYEQYF
TGCAGTGCTACTAGCGGGAGGTTCTACGAGCAGTACTTC
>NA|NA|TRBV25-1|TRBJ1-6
CASAGGETYNSPLHF
TGTGCCAGCGCCGGCGGGGAGACATATAATTCACCCCTCCACTTT
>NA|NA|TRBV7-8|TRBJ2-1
CASSPIEAFSYNEQFF
TGTGCCAGCAGCCCCATTGAGGCCTTCTCCTACAATGAGCAGTTCTTC
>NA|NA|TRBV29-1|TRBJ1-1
CSGRRGINTEAFF
TGCAGCGGCCGGAGGGGGATTAACACTGAAGCTTTCTTT